The 20 T cell receptor beta chains reported below all come from one sample, sequenced in a study of prognosis after radiotherapy for stage I lung cancer. The study amplified the TCR beta CDR3 region from genomic DNA. This amplification was carried out by two rounds of multiplex PCR. Used in first-round PCR were primers specific to each TRBV and TRBJ gene. TCRdb reprocessed the multiplex PCR reads via MiXCR and lists one record per CDR3 protein. The sample contains 15,000 to 20,000 distinct CDR3 sequences, about a quarter of which appear only once. The input for sequencing was PBMCs, taken before or after stereotactic body radiation therapy (not recorded which). Source of these receptors: a donor of 50 years or more with non-small cell lung cancer.

This clonotype was picked up one time. Since no conserved phenylalanine or tryptophan closes the CDR3, a read error is the likely cause. The V and J genes are TRBV20-1 and TRBJ1-2, with D possibly matching TRBD1 (6 bases). Trimming took off 6 bases at V and 11 bases at J, with 22 bases between the two ends. CDR1 is DFQATT, CDR2 SNEGSKA, per germline (reference sequence). The CDR3 runs to 13 residues. The CDR3 here is CSARTEGAVGYTL. CDR3 DNA: TGCAGTGCAAGGACAGAGGGAGCGGTTGGATACACCTTA.

This clonotype was observed many times. The chain recombines TRBV6-2 or TRBV6-3 with TRBJ2-2; 14 bases are a match to TRBD2. V was pared by 7 bases and J by 0 bases, with 13 bases of the junction left unmatched. CDR3 length: 20 amino acids. Germline CDR1 is MNHEY and CDR2 is SVGEGT. The CDR3 sequence: CASIKGPGTSGSTNTGELFF. The CDR3 DNA reads as TGTGCCAGCATCAAAGGTCCCGGGACTAGCGGGAGTACGAACACCGGGGAGCTGTTTTTT.

About this clonotype itself: A read error likely explains this, since a far larger clone differs by one base. The V gene is TRBV6-4, the J gene TRBJ2-7; D could derive from TRBD1 or TRBD2 (5 bases each). This CDR3 contains 13 residues. The ends were cut back, 9 bases at V and 2 bases at J, with 14 bases in the middle. The germline V gene encodes CDR1 MRHNA and CDR2 SNTAGT. CDR3 bases: TGTGCCAGAAGAGGGGTCGTAACCTACGAGCAGTACTTC. As protein: CARRGVVTYEQYF.

This clonotype was seen at least ten times. The chain couples TRBV7-9 to TRBJ2-5; D might be TRBD2 (6 bases). The CDR3 contains 15 residues. The V end was cut by 4 bases, the J end by 4 bases, with 16 bases between. CDR1 and CDR2 (germline): SEHNR, FQNEAQ (reference sequence). DNA of the CDR3: TGTGCCAGCAGCTATGGGCTGGGAGGAGGAGAGACCCAGTACTTC. Its protein product is CASSYGLGGGETQYF.

This clonotype was found many times. This chain uses TRBV10-3 with TRBJ2-5; 12 bases are a match to TRBD1. Germline V gene data show CDR1 as ENHRY and CDR2 as SYGVKD. Unmatched junction bases numbered 1, after V lost 0 bases and J lost 5 bases. CDR3 length: 15 residues. CDR3 sequence: CAISESGTGGETQYF. The CDR3, as DNA: TGTGCCATCAGTGAGTCCGGGACAGGGGGCGAGACCCAGTACTTC.

There are many counts of this clonotype. V usage is TRBV12-3 or TRBV12-4 and J usage is TRBJ1-2; 7 bases are a match to TRBD1. The CDR3 runs 14 residues. After removal of 3 bases from V and 8 bases from J, the junction contained 9 bases not matched to a gene. In DNA form, the CDR3 reads TGTGCCAGCAGTTTTGGTAGGGGGCAGGGCGGCTACACCTTC. Amino acid sequence: CASSFGRGQGGYTF.

By share of the sample, this clonotype is medium-sized. This chain links TRBV4-1 with TRBJ2-3, with 9 nucleotides matching TRBD2. V shed 4 bases and J 4 bases; nucleotides not matched to a gene: 6. The CDR3 length is 15 residues. Germline values: CDR1 MGHRA, CDR2 YSYEKL. This CDR3 is CASSPLAGGPDTQYF. CDR3 in DNA: TGCGCCAGCAGCCCCCTGGCGGGAGGGCCAGATACGCAGTATTTT.

This clonotype was recorded at least ten times. The gene calls are TRBV7-2 and TRBJ1-1, with unresolved D. Trimming cost V 2 bases and J 1 base, with 5 bases left between them. Germline assignment: CDR1 SGHTA and CDR2 FQGNSA. The CDR3 sequence is 13 residues long. The DNA for the CDR3 is TGTGCCAGCAGCTTATTACCGAACACTGAAGCTTTCTTT. This codes for CASSLLPNTEAFF. The full variable domain, its missing parts supplied by reference TRBV7-2 and TRBJ1-1, is GAGVSQSPSNKVTEKGKDVELRCDPISGHTALYWYRQSLGQGLEFLIYFQGNSAPDKSGLPSDRFSAERTGGSVSTLTIQRTQQEDSAVYLCASSLLPNTEAFFGQGTRLTVV.

This clonotype was recorded at least ten times. The gene calls are TRBV20-1 and TRBJ2-5, with D maybe TRBD1 (6 bases). The CDR3 extends over 15 amino acids. CDR1 is DFQATT, CDR2 SNEGSKA, per germline (reference sequence). V was cut by 4 bases and J by 1 base, with 16 bases left in between. CDR3 amino acids: CSATDSKRSQETQYF. The CDR3 bases are TGCAGTGCTACGGACAGTAAGAGGTCCCAAGAGACCCAGTACTTC.

On this clonotype itself: This is likely an artifact of a read error, given a far larger clone one base away. This chain joins TRBV6-2 or TRBV6-3 and TRBJ1-1; a weak D match, TRBD1 (6 bases). The CDR3 has 14 residues. Germline-derived CDR1 and CDR2 are MNHEY and SVGEGT. CDR3 region: CTSSLRDINTEAFF. For the CDR3, the DNA is TGTACCAGCAGTCTCCGGGACATAAACACTGAAGCTTTCTTT.

This clonotype was seen at least ten times. This chain joins TRBV14 and TRBJ2-3; 8 nucleotides match TRBD1. There are 15 residues in the CDR3. Germline V gene sequence: CDR1 SGHDN, CDR2 FVKESK. The V and J ends lost 6 bases and 1 base, in that order; junction bases with no gene match: 6. CDR3 nucleotide sequence: TGTGCCAGCAGGGAGACAGGGGTGGGCACAGATACGCAGTATTTT. Protein sequence: CASRETGVGTDTQYF.

Remarks on this clonotype: This is likely an artifact of a read error, given a far larger clone one base away. This sequence joins TRBV6-9 and TRBJ2-7, with D uncertain. This CDR3 region has 14 residues. From germline, CDR1 is MNHGY and CDR2 SVAAGI. V was clipped by 3 bases and J by 5 bases, with 14 bases between them. CDR3 amino acids: CASSYSGATDEQYF. CDR3 nucleotides: TGTGCCAGCAGTTACTCCGGCGCAACCGACGAGCAGTACTTC.

Many counts were recorded for this clonotype. The V gene is TRBV2, the J gene TRBJ2-7, with TRBD2 matching 11 bases. This CDR3 has 15 amino acids. The J segment lost 6 bases and the V segment lost 4 bases, leaving 8 bases of the junction unmatched. Germline V gene lookup returns CDR1 SNHLY and CDR2 FYNNEI. CDR3 DNA sequence: TGTGCCAGCAGTGTTATTCTGCTAGCGGGAGGCGAGCAGTACTTC. It codes for CASSVILLAGGEQYF.

This clonotype was recorded at least ten times. The CDR3 spells CATERGEGRGTEAFF. The CDR3 DNA reads TGCGCCACGGAGAGGGGAGAGGGACGCGGCACTGAAGCTTTCTTT. The chain has TRBV5-1 and TRBJ1-1; D is possibly TRBD1 (5 bases). V was cut by 9 bases and J by 4 bases, with 22 bases left in between. Germline V gene sequence: CDR1 SGHRS, CDR2 YFSETQ. This CDR3 is built from 15 residues.

In its sample, this clonotype was seen many times. The CDR3 is CASQLAANTGELFF. The CDR3 DNA reads as TGTGCCAGCCAACTAGCGGCGAACACCGGGGAGCTGTTTTTT. V usage is TRBV3-1 and J usage is TRBJ2-2; 8 bases fit TRBD2. V shed 8 bases and J 0 bases; nucleotides not matched to a gene: 2. The CDR3 contains 14 residues. The V gene's germline CDR1 is LGHDT and CDR2 YNNKEL (reference sequence).

In regard to this clonotype: The junction shows a germline mismatch at one end, possibly a read error. The chain joins TRBV14 to TRBJ2-5, with 8 bases matching TRBD1. This CDR3 has 14 amino acids. Germline V gene sequence: CDR1 SGHDN, CDR2 FVKESK. The CDR3 reads CACSPLGTGETQYF. The CDR3 region has the DNA TGTGCCTGCAGCCCGCTAGGGACAGGAGAGACCCAGTACTTC.

The J gene is TRBJ1-3, the V gene TRBV6-5; D is undetermined. There are 16 residues in the CDR3. V was cut by 0 bases and J by 5 bases, with 14 bases left in between. CDR1 MNHEY and CDR2 SVGAGI come from the germline V gene. In DNA form, the CDR3 reads TGTGCCAGCAGTTACTCGGACGTAAGCTCCAGAAACACCATATATTTT. Translating gives CASSYSDVSSRNTIYF.

This clonotype was found many times. J is TRBJ2-1 and V is TRBV2; 9 nucleotides agree with TRBD1. Looked up from germline, CDR1 is SNHLY and CDR2 is FYNNEI. This CDR3 contains 14 residues. Unmatched junction bases numbered 8, after V lost 8 bases and J lost 6 bases. CDR3 DNA sequence: TGTGCCAGCTTTTTCGGGGACAGGGCCAATGAGCAGTTCTTC. Translation: CASFFGDRANEQFF.

This clonotype was counted at least ten times. The gene calls are TRBV7-6 and TRBJ1-3; D may be TRBD1 (5 bases). Looked up from germline, CDR1 is SGHVS and CDR2 is FNYEAQ. The CDR3 extends over 14 amino acids. V dropped 5 bases and J dropped 0 bases, with 8 bases sitting between them. CDR3: CASSLQGSGNTIYF. The CDR3 nucleotides are TGTGCCAGCAGCCTCCAGGGCTCTGGAAACACCATATATTTT.

This clonotype was picked up many times. The gene calls are TRBV14 and TRBJ1-6, with D uncertain. V gave up 2 bases and J gave up 7 bases, with 6 bases separating them. Germline loops: CDR1 SGHDN, CDR2 FVKESK. This CDR3 comprises 13 residues. The DNA for the CDR3 is TGTGCCAGCAGCCAACAATCCAATTCACCCCTCCACTTT. Translation: CASSQQSNSPLHF.